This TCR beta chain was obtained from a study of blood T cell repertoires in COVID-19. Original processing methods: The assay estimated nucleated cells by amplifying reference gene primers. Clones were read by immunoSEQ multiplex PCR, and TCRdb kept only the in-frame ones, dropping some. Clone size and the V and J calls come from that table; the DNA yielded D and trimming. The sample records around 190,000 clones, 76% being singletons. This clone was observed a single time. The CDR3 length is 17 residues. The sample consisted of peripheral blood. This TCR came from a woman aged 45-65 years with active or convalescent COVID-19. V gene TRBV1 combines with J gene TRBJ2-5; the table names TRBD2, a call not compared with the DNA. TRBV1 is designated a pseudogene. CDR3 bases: TGCACCAGCAGCCAGCCGGGGACTAGCGGACCTCAAGAGACCCAGTACTTC. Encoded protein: CTSSQPGTSGPQETQYF.